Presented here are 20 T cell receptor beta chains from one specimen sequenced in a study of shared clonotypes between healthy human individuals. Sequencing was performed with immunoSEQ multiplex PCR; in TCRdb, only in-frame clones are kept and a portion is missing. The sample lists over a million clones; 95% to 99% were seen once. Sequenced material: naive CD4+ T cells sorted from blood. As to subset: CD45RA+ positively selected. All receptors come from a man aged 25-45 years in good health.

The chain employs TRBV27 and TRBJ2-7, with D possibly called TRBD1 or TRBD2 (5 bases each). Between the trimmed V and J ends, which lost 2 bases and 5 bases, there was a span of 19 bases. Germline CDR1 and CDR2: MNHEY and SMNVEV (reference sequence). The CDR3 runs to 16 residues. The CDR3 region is CASSLRPGLLLDEQYF. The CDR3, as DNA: TGTGCCAGCAGTTTACGACCGGGGCTCCTGCTAGACGAGCAGTACTTC.

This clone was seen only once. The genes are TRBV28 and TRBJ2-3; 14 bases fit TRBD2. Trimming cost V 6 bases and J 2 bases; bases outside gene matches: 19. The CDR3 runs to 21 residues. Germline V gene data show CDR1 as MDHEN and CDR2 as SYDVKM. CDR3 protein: CASRTRFTGTSGRHYTDTQYF. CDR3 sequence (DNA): TGTGCCAGCAGAACCCGATTTACAGGGACTAGCGGGAGACACTACACAGATACGCAGTATTTT.

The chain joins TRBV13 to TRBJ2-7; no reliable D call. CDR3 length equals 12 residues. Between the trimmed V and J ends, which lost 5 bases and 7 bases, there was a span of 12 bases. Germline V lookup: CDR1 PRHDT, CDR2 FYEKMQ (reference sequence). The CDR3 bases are TGTGCCAGCAGCCCGCAACGACGGGAGCAGTACTTC. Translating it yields CASSPQRREQYF. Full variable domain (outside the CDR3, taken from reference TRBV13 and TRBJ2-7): AAGVIQSPRHLIKEKRETATLKCYPIPRHDTVYWYQQGPGQDPQFLISFYEKMQSDKGSIPDRFSAQQFSDYHSELNMSSLELGDSALYFCASSPQRREQYFGPGTRLTVT.

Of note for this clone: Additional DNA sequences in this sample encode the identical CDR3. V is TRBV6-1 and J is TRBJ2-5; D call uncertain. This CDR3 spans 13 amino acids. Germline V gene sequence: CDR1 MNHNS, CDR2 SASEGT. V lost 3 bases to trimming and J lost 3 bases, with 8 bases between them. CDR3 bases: TGTGCCAGCAGTGACGTAGGAAAAGAGACCCAGTACTTC. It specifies CASSDVGKETQYF.

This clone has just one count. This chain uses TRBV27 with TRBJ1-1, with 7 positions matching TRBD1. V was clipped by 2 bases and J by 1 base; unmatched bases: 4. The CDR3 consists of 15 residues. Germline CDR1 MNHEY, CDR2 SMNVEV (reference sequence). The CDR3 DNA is TGTGCCAGCAGTTTAAGACAGGGATGGAACACTGAAGCTTTCTTT. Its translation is CASSLRQGWNTEAFF.

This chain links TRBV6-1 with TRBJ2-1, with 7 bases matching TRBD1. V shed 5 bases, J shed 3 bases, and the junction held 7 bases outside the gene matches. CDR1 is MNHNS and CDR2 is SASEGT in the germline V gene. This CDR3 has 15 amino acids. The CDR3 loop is CASSNRDSRYNEQFF. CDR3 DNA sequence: TGTGCCAGCAGTAACCGGGACAGTCGCTACAATGAGCAGTTCTTC.

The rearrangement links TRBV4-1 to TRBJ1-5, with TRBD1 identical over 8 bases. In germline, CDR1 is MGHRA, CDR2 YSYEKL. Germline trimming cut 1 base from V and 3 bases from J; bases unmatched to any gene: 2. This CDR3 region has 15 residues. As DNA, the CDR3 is TGCGCCAGCAGCCAAGGGGACAGGAACAATCAGCCCCAGCATTTT. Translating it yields CASSQGDRNNQPQHF.

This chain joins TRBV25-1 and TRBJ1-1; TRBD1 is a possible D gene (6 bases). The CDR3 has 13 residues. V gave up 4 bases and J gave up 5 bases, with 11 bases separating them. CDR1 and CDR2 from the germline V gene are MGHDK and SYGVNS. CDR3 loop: CASSVGAGTEAFF. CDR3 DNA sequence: TGTGCCAGCAGTGTGGGGGCTGGGACTGAAGCTTTCTTT.

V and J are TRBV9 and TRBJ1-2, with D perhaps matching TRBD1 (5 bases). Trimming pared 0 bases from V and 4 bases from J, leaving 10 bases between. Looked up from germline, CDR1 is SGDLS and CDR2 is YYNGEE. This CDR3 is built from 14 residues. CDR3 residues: CASSVGPQGYGYTF. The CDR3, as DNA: TGTGCCAGCAGCGTAGGTCCCCAGGGCTATGGCTACACCTTC.

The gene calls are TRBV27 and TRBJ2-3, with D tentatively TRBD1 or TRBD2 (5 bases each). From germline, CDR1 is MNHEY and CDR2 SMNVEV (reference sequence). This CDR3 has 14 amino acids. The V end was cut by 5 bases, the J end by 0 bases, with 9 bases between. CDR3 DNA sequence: TGTGCCAGCAGTGGGGGAGCTAGCACAGATACGCAGTATTTT. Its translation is CASSGGASTDTQYF.

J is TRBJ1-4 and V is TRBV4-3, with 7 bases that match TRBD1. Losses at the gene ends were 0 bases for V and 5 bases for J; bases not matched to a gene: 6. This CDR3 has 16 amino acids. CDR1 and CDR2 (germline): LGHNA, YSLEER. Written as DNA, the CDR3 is TGCGCCAGCAGCCAAGAACCTGGGACAGAGAATGAAAAACTGTTTTTT. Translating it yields CASSQEPGTENEKLFF.

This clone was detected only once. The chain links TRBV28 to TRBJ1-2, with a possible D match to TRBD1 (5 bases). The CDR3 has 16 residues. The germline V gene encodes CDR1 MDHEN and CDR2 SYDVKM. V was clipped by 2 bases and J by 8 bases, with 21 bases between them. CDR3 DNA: TGTGCCAGCAGTTTACTAGGGACTGCTCGGAATATGGGCTACACCTTC. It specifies CASSLLGTARNMGYTF.

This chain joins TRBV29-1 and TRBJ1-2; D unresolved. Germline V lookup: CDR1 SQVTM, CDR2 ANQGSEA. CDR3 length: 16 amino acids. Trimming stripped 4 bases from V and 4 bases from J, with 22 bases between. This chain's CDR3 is CSVADPEFSLSYGYTF. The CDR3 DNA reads TGCAGCGTTGCGGATCCCGAATTCAGCTTAAGCTATGGCTACACCTTC.

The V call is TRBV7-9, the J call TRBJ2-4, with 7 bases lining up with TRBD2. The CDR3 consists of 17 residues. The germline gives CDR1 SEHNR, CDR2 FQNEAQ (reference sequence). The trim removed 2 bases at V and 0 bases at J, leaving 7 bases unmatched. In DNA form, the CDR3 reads TGTGCCAGCAGCTTAAAGGAGCGGGGAATAGCCAAAAACATTCAGTACTTC. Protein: CASSLKERGIAKNIQYF.

The CDR3 nucleotides read TGTGCCAGCAGCCCGTACGCCTGGGCAGGGCAAGGTCAGCCCCAGCATTTT. Translation gives CASSPYAWAGQGQPQHF. V and J are TRBV11-2 and TRBJ1-5; D may be TRBD1 (5 bases). Trimming removed 5 bases from V and 6 bases from J, with 23 bases in between. This CDR3 has 17 amino acids. Germline V lookup: CDR1 SGHAT, CDR2 FQNNGV.

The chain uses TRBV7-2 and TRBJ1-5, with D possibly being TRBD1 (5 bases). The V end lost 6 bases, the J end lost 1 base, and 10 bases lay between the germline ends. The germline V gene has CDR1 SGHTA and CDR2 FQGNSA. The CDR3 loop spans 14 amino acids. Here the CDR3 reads CASSRDLSNQPQHF. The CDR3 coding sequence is TGTGCCAGCAGTCGGGACCTAAGCAATCAGCCCCAGCATTTT.

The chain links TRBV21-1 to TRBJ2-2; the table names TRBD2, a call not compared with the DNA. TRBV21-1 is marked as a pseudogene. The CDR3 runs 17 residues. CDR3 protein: CASSKAGFYSNTGELFF. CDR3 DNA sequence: TGTGCCAGCAGCAAAGCCGGGTTCTATTCGAACACCGGGGAGCTGTTTTTT.

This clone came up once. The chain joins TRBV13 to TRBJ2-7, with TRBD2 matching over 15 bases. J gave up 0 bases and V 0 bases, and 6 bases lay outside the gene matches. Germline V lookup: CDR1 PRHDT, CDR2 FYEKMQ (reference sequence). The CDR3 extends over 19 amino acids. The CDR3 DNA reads TGTGCCAGCAGCTTAGGCCTTGGACTAGCGGGAGGGATCTCCTACGAGCAGTACTTC. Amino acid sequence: CASSLGLGLAGGISYEQYF.

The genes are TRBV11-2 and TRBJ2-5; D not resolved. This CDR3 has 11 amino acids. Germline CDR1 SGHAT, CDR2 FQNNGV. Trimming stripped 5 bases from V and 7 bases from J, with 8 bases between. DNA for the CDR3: TGTGCCAGCAGCCCCGGTGTGACCCAGTACTTC. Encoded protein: CASSPGVTQYF.

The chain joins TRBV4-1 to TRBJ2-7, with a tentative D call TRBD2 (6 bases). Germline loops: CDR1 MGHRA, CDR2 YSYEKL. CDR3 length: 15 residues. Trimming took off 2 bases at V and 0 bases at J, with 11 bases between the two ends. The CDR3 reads CASSQLGTLSYEQYF. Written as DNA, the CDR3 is TGCGCCAGCAGCCAACTCGGGACTCTCTCCTACGAGCAGTACTTC.